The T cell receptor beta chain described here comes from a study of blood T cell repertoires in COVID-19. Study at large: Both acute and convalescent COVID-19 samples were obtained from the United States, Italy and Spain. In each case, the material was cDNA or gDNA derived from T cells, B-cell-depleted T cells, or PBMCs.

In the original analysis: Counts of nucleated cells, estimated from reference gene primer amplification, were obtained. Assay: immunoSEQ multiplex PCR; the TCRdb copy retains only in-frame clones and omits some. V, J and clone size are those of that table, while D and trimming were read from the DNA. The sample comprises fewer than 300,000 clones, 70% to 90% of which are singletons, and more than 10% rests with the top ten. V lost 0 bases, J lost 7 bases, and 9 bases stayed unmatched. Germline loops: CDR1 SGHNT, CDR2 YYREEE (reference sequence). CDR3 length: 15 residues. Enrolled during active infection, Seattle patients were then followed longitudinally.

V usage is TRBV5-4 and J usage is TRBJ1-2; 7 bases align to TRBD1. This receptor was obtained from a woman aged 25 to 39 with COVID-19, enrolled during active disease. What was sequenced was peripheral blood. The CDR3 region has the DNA TGTGCCAGCAGCTTGGTGGGGACAGCTTTACTTGGCTACACCTTC. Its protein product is CASSLVGTALLGYTF.